This T cell receptor beta chain was identified during a study of T cells in localized non-small cell lung cancer. Sequenced by immunoSEQ multiplex PCR; TCRdb stores in-frame clones only, minus some. The sample includes 25,000 to 35,000 clones, roughly 91% of them seen just once. To note about this clone: Its target is unknown.

General study findings and limits: Adjacent lung exhibited a median of 57 among the 100 most abundant tumor clones. Adjacent uninvolved lung had the highest clonality, suggesting focused antigen responses. Heterogeneity remains possible because sequencing was limited to only one tumor region. Longer overall survival associated with higher blood T cell density; shorter survival with higher adjacent-lung clonality.

Germline assignment: CDR1 SGHNT and CDR2 YENEEA. The CDR3 runs 14 residues. Trimming shortened V by 5 bases and J by 4 bases, and 11 bases separated the two germline ends. The clonotype originates from a woman between 40 and 69 years old with stage I lung adenocarcinoma. The chain recombines TRBV11-3 with TRBJ1-4; D perhaps matches TRBD1 (5 bases). This specimen was peripheral blood, taken before any cancer treatment. The CDR3 region is CASSPQGLNEKLFF. CDR3 DNA: TGTGCCAGCAGCCCCCAGGGACTTAATGAAAAACTGTTTTTT.